Shown below are 22 T cell receptor beta chains from a single sample sequenced in a study of blood T cell repertoires in COVID-19. The table came from immunoSEQ multiplex PCR; TCRdb's copy has only in-frame clones and leaves some out. The top ten clones hold under 7% of a sample with roughly 69,000 clones, roughly four fifths of them seen once. The specimen sequenced was peripheral blood. These receptors were taken from a human donor in a cohort sampled during active COVID-19.

Sample share makes this clone large. The chain links TRBV6-5 to TRBJ1-2; possibly TRBD1 for D (6 bases). Between the trimmed V and J ends, which lost 6 bases and 6 bases, there was a span of 17 bases. CDR1 is MNHEY and CDR2 is SVGAGI in the germline V gene. CDR3 length: 14 amino acids. CDR3 region: CASSLGTPRDGYTF. The CDR3 DNA reads TGTGCCAGCAGCCTCGGGACACCACGAGATGGCTACACCTTC.

The gene calls are TRBV7-9 and TRBJ1-3; D ambiguous. V was pared by 2 bases and J by 4 bases, with 3 bases between. The CDR3 totals 12 residues. Germline V gene sequence: CDR1 SEHNR, CDR2 FQNEAQ (reference sequence). CDR3 sequence: CASSLSGNTIYF. The CDR3 region has the DNA TGTGCCAGCAGCTTATCGGGAAACACCATATATTTT.

This clone was detected only a few times. V and J are TRBV14 and TRBJ2-7; the D gene is possibly TRBD1 (5 bases). The CDR3 has 18 residues. Trimming took 0 bases from V and 0 from J, leaving 18 bases between them. Germline V lookup: CDR1 SGHDN, CDR2 FVKESK. The chain's CDR3 is CASSQDVGRRASSYEQYF. For the CDR3, the DNA is TGTGCCAGCAGCCAAGACGTGGGGCGAAGGGCTAGCTCCTACGAGCAGTACTTC.

This chain joins TRBV19 and TRBJ2-6, with 8 bases fitting TRBD1. V shed 3 bases, J shed 2 bases, and the junction held 6 bases outside the gene matches. The CDR3 consists of 17 residues. The germline V gene encodes CDR1 LNHDA and CDR2 SQIVND (reference sequence). In DNA form, the CDR3 reads TGTGCCAGTAGTATCGGACAGGGCGCTGCTGGGGCCAACGTCCTGACTTTC. This encodes CASSIGQGAAGANVLTF.

The genes are TRBV19 and TRBJ2-3; a possible D gene is TRBD1 (6 bases). The CDR3 consists of 16 residues. Germline V gene lookup returns CDR1 LNHDA and CDR2 SQIVND (reference sequence). V was clipped by 6 bases and J by 4 bases, with 20 bases between them. CDR3 sequence: CASRYVWAGDSDTQYF. The CDR3 DNA reads TGTGCCAGTAGATATGTATGGGCAGGGGATTCAGATACGCAGTATTTT.

The chain combines TRBV6-5 with TRBJ1-1; D is uncertain. V was cut by 6 bases and J by 0 bases, with 11 bases left in between. The CDR3 sequence is 14 residues long. Germline values: CDR1 MNHEY, CDR2 SVGAGI. The CDR3: CASSNPRMNTEAFF. In DNA, the CDR3 is TGTGCCAGCAGCAACCCGCGGATGAACACTGAAGCTTTCTTT.

This clone occurred a few times. This chain connects TRBV6-5 to TRBJ1-2; TRBD1 might be the D (5 bases). CDR3 length: 16 amino acids. V was trimmed by 0 bases and J by 7 bases, leaving 18 bases between them. Germline V CDR1 and CDR2: MNHEY, SVGAGI. CDR3: CASSYSWGKSGGGYTF. DNA for the CDR3: TGTGCCAGCAGTTACTCGTGGGGCAAATCGGGTGGTGGCTACACCTTC.

This chain connects TRBV21-1 to TRBJ2-7; the D call of TRBD2 is as the table states it, not checked on the DNA. TRBV21-1 is termed a pseudogene. The CDR3 extends over 16 amino acids. CDR3: CASSKRDERGDYEQYF. The DNA of the CDR3 is TGTGCCAGCAGCAAAAGGGACGAGCGGGGGGACTACGAGCAGTACTTC.

This chain joins TRBV21-1 and TRBJ2-5; the table's D gene call, TRBD1, was not cross checked with the DNA. TRBV21-1 is recorded as a pseudogene. The length of the CDR3 is 17 residues. The CDR3 reads CASSKKAAGRDQETQYF. The CDR3 DNA sequence: TGTGCCAGCAGCAAAAAGGCGGCAGGGCGCGACCAAGAGACCCAGTACTTC.

CDR3 sequence: CASSDMGGTQYF. DNA of the CDR3: TGTGCCAGCAGTGATATGGGGGGGACCCAGTACTTC. V and J are TRBV6-1 and TRBJ2-5, with a tentative D call TRBD2 (6 bases). This CDR3 is built from 12 residues. CDR1 MNHNS and CDR2 SASEGT come from the germline V gene. Trimming removed 3 bases at V and 7 bases at J, with 9 bases between.

The chain links TRBV27 to TRBJ1-2; D uncertain. Trimming took 2 bases from V and 0 from J, leaving 10 bases between them. CDR1 MNHEY and CDR2 SMNVEV come from the germline V gene (reference sequence). CDR3 length: 15 residues. As DNA, the CDR3 is TGTGCCAGCAGTTTAACAGTTGGCGCTAACTATGGCTACACCTTC. It codes for CASSLTVGANYGYTF.

As concerns this clone: Different DNA sequences within this sample yield the same CDR3. This sequence joins TRBV7-8 and TRBJ1-1, with no clear D. The V gene's germline CDR1 is SGHVS and CDR2 FQNEAQ. V lost 0 bases to trimming and J lost 1 base, with 9 bases between them. The CDR3 has 15 amino acids. CDR3 sequence: CASSLAGTENTEAFF. CDR3 coding DNA: TGTGCCAGCAGCTTAGCGGGTACAGAGAACACTGAAGCTTTCTTT. The variable domain in full, completed from reference TRBV7-8 and TRBJ1-1, reads GAGVSQSPRYKVAKRGQDVALRCDPISGHVSLFWYQQALGQGPEFLTYFQNEAQLDKSGLPSDRFFAERPEGSVSTLKIQRTQQEDSAVYLCASSLAGTENTEAFFGQGTRLTVV.

This clone was seen a handful of times. V usage is TRBV24-1 and J usage is TRBJ1-2, with 9 bases aligning to TRBD1. The germline CDR1 and CDR2 sequences are KGHDR and SFDVKD. V shed 0 bases and J 1 base; nucleotides not matched to a gene: 5. The CDR3 contains 17 residues. The CDR3 reads CATSDLKDRGHNYGYTF. In nucleotides, the CDR3 is TGTGCCACCAGTGATTTGAAGGACAGGGGCCATAACTATGGCTACACCTTC.

This chain uses TRBV19 with TRBJ1-6, with 7 bases aligning to TRBD1. Germline V gene data show CDR1 as LNHDA and CDR2 as SQIVND (reference sequence). With V trimmed by 6 bases and J by 5 bases, 7 bases remained unmatched. This CDR3 spans 15 amino acids. The CDR3 spells CASSPGTADNSPLHF. In DNA form, the CDR3 reads TGTGCCAGTAGCCCCGGGACAGCAGATAATTCACCCCTCCACTTT. Based on the CDR3 plus reference TRBV19 and TRBJ1-6, the full variable domain is DGGITQSPKYLFRKEGQNVTLSCEQNLNHDAMYWYRQDPGQGLRLIYYSQIVNDFQKGDIAEGYSVSREKKESFPLTVTSAQKNPTAFYLCASSPGTADNSPLHFGNGTRLTVT.

This rearrangement joins TRBV4-3 to TRBJ2-7; 10 bases align to TRBD1. After removal of 0 bases from V and 9 bases from J, the junction contained 11 bases not matched to a gene. In germline, CDR1 is LGHNA, CDR2 YSLEER. This CDR3 contains 16 residues. The DNA for the CDR3 is TGCGCCAGCAGCCAAGATGAAGGGACAGGGGCTCCTCGGCAGTACTTC. Amino acid sequence: CASSQDEGTGAPRQYF.

This chain joins TRBV9 and TRBJ1-4, with D perhaps matching TRBD1 (6 bases). V dropped 1 base and J dropped 2 bases, with 9 bases sitting between them. Germline CDR1 is SGDLS and CDR2 is YYNGEE. This CDR3 region has 15 residues. DNA of the CDR3: TGTGCCAGCAGCGTACAGGGGTCGACTAATGAAAAACTGTTTTTT. Protein product: CASSVQGSTNEKLFF.

Only a few counts were recorded for this clone. The gene calls are TRBV7-8 and TRBJ2-2; 8 nucleotides agree with TRBD2. Germline V gives CDR1 SGHVS, CDR2 FQNEAQ. With 5 bases clipped from V and 2 bases from J, the junction kept 4 bases outside the gene matches. The CDR3 has 15 residues. CDR3 region: CASSPRTSNTGELFF. For the CDR3, the DNA is TGTGCCAGCAGCCCTCGGACTAGCAACACCGGGGAGCTGTTTTTT. Using reference TRBV7-8 and TRBJ2-2 for the parts outside the CDR3, the full variable domain is GAGVSQSPRYKVAKRGQDVALRCDPISGHVSLFWYQQALGQGPEFLTYFQNEAQLDKSGLPSDRFFAERPEGSVSTLKIQRTQQEDSAVYLCASSPRTSNTGELFFGEGSRLTVL.

This clone was picked up a small number of times. This sequence joins TRBV9 and TRBJ1-1; the D gene is possibly TRBD1 (5 bases). V gave up 4 bases and J gave up 11 bases, with 18 bases separating them. CDR1 is SGDLS, CDR2 YYNGEE, per germline. The CDR3 contains 13 residues. CDR3 sequence (DNA): TGTGCCAGCAGCCCCACCGGGGGAGGTCGGGCTTTCTTT. Protein sequence: CASSPTGGGRAFF.

The chain links TRBV6-6 to TRBJ2-3, with 9 bases lining up with TRBD1. This CDR3 spans 15 amino acids. The germline V gene has CDR1 MNHNY and CDR2 SVGAGI (reference sequence). Trimming removed 2 bases from V and 4 bases from J; junction bases left unmatched: 4. The CDR3 loop reads CASSYLDRGADTQYF. The CDR3 coding sequence is TGTGCCAGCAGTTACCTCGACAGGGGGGCAGATACGCAGTATTTT.

The V call is TRBV7-8, the J call TRBJ2-7; 8 bases align to TRBD1. The CDR3 runs to 16 residues. V shed 2 bases and J 0 bases; nucleotides not matched to a gene: 6. The germline V gene encodes CDR1 SGHVS and CDR2 FQNEAQ. CDR3 amino acids: CASSLLGQGSSYEQYF. The CDR3, as DNA: TGTGCCAGCAGCTTACTTGGACAGGGTAGCTCCTACGAGCAGTACTTC.

The rearrangement joins TRBV7-6 to TRBJ2-3; the match to TRBD2 covers 8 bases. Per the germline V gene, CDR1 is SGHVS and CDR2 is FNYEAQ. The trim removed 5 bases at V and 2 bases at J, leaving 15 bases unmatched. The CDR3 contains 18 residues. In DNA form, the CDR3 reads TGTGCCAGCAGCCTTCGGGGGGGTGGGTTCTCTTTCACAGATACGCAGTATTTT. Residues: CASSLRGGGFSFTDTQYF.

The chain employs TRBV28 and TRBJ1-5; D is ambiguous. CDR3 length: 12 residues. Per germline, CDR1 MDHEN and CDR2 SYDVKM. The CDR3 bases are TGTGCTTCGGAGGGAATTGATCAGCCCCAGCATTTT. It codes for CASEGIDQPQHF. Full variable domain (remainder filled in from reference TRBV28 and TRBJ1-5): DVKVTQSSRYLVKRTGEKVFLECVQDMDHENMFWYRQDPGLGLRLIYFSYDVKMKEKGDIPEGYSVSREKKERFSLILESASTNQTSMYLCASEGIDQPQHFGDGTRLSIL.